This T cell receptor (beta chain) is drawn from a study of preoperative IRX-2 immunotherapy in early breast cancer. Only in-frame clones appear in the TCRdb table, and some are missing; sequencing was by immunoSEQ multiplex PCR. The sample lists about 1,100 clones; roughly 80% were seen once. Trimming left V 5 bases short and J 0 bases short, with 16 bases between. This CDR3 spans 16 amino acids. Per the germline V gene, CDR1 is SSHAT and CDR2 is FNYEAQ (reference sequence). Treatment here: preoperative locoregional IRX-2 cytokine immunotherapy. Samples came from a phase Ib trial of preoperative locoregional IRX-2 cytokine immunotherapy.

This chain links TRBV7-7 with TRBJ2-5; the D gene is possibly TRBD2 (6 bases). This TCR derives from a human donor with breast cancer. The starting material was normal tissue next to the tumor, obtained from a patient treated with IRX-2 immunotherapy. The CDR3 spells CASSQEVRGYQETQYF. The CDR3 DNA is TGTGCCAGCAGCCAAGAGGTACGGGGGTACCAAGAGACCCAGTACTTC.